The rows below give T cell receptor beta chains drawn from one sample of a study of T cell changes during pregnancy in multiple sclerosis. Some clones are missing from TCRdb's copy, which holds only in-frame ones; the method was immunoSEQ multiplex PCR. The sample records under 50,000 clones, approximately 90% being singletons. Sample: CD4+ T cells from peripheral blood mononuclear cells, taken in the second trimester of pregnancy. Receptors originate from a female donor in good health, enrolled as a control in a pregnancy study. Both conserved end residues are trimmed from each CDR3.

CDR3 protein	V gene
ASSFRDRDTYEQY	TRBV13
ASSRRAGDGYT	TRBV27
ASRISSGNTIY	TRBV6-1
ASSLRTGAMNTEAF	TRBV19
ASSLENRVHEQF	TRBV7-2
ASSTTDRVTEAF	TRBV7-3
ASSSLAGASYEQY	TRBV5-1
AWSQRRKY	TRBV30
ASSYSQGRLDEQY	TRBV6-6
ASSFKGLASYEQY	TRBV7-2
ASSAMTGFGYT	TRBV9
ASSPGDSPPQH	TRBV7-2
ASRSRGFSNQPQH	TRBV6-5
ASSLGLAIGELF	TRBV5-1
ASSLAEDGLGGYT	TRBV5-4
ASSYGQGASYEQY	TRBV5-5
ASSYEDRAYGEF	TRBV6-6
ASSQEARFRSSGNSGANVLT	TRBV4-2
ASSLAPTGNSGNTIY	TRBV5-1
ASSPSFGNQPQH	TRBV5-6
ASSILGGGVSNQPQH	TRBV19
AWRDSNYGYT	TRBV30
ASSIFPKRGSVPNYGYT	TRBV19
ASSIVGLAGDSSTDTQY	TRBV19
ATSVKGYSNQPQH	TRBV15
ASSARLAGVYQETQY	TRBV7-2
ASSSETGVYGYT	TRBV7-8
ASRDRALNEKLF	TRBV19
ASSSSGLLAEQF	TRBV7-7
ASSQETGRGRSGYT	TRBV4-3
ASSFDRGYTEAF	TRBV5-4
ASRHRVGNEQF	TRBV11-2
ASSIRRGNSNQPQH	TRBV19
ASSEASETGPFNEKLF	TRBV2
ASSLEEYSGYT	TRBV7-2
ASSLGQTYYGYT	TRBV7-2
ASSSYTGTGDGRAF	TRBV19
ASSPPGNNSPLH	TRBV7-2
ASSVAGGFYEQY	TRBV9
ASSIGVGAPKIGEKLF	TRBV19